Sequencing of this T cell receptor (beta chain) was carried out in a study of blood T cell repertoires in COVID-19. Germline assignment: CDR1 LNHDA and CDR2 SQIVND (reference sequence). The CDR3 totals 16 residues. The ends lost 5 bases at V and 6 bases at J; junction bases unmatched: 5. Clones were sequenced by immunoSEQ multiplex PCR, and TCRdb holds only the in-frame ones, with some missing. The data show under 250,000 clones, more than 70% seen once. Material for sequencing was peripheral blood. The J gene is TRBJ2-1, the V gene TRBV19; 15 bases map to TRBD2. The receptor's source is a woman aged 60-75 years with acute or convalescent COVID-19. CDR3 coding DNA: TGTGCCAGTAGTTCACGGACTAGCGGGAGGGCCAATGAGCAGTTCTTC. As protein: CASSSRTSGRANEQFF.